This entry lists 7 T cell receptor beta chains sequenced from one sample in a study of blood T cell repertoires in COVID-19. Only in-frame clones appear in the TCRdb table, and some are missing; sequencing was by immunoSEQ multiplex PCR. Of around 100,000 clones listed, approximately 84% are singletons. The material sequenced was peripheral blood. The source is a human donor in a cohort sampled during active or convalescent COVID-19.

The chain is built from TRBV12-3 or TRBV12-4 and TRBJ1-2, with D possibly being TRBD1 (5 bases). This CDR3 contains 13 residues. Trimming removed 3 bases at V and 8 bases at J, with 13 bases between. CDR3 sequence reads: CASSLGQIYGYTF. The CDR3 bases are TGTGCCAGCAGTTTGGGGCAGATCTACGGCTACACCTTC.

The rearrangement joins TRBV3-1 (or the pseudogene TRBV3-2) to TRBJ1-1; the match to TRBD1 covers 7 bases. Germline loops: CDR1 LGHDT, CDR2 YNNKEL (reference sequence). V trimming: 7 bases; J trimming: 3 bases; junction bases outside the gene matches: 26. The CDR3 has 20 residues. The CDR3 DNA reads TGTGCCAGCAAGCCAAGGGTAATGACAGGGAAGGAGAGGAAGCACACTGAAGCTTTCTTT. Its translation is CASKPRVMTGKERKHTEAFF.

The chain couples TRBV18 to TRBJ1-4, with D perhaps matching TRBD1 (5 bases). The CDR3 is 15 residues long. V was shortened by 2 bases and J by 7 bases, with 14 bases between the two germline ends. CDR1 and CDR2 (germline): KGHSH, LQKENI. The chain's CDR3 is CASSPSAGLLEKLFF. CDR3 coding DNA: TGTGCCAGCTCACCATCGGCAGGGCTGCTTGAAAAACTGTTTTTT.

This rearrangement joins TRBV7-2 to TRBJ2-2; a weak D match, TRBD2 (5 bases). This CDR3 is built from 15 residues. Germline-derived CDR1 and CDR2 are SGHTA and FQGNSA. V was pared by 2 bases and J by 4 bases, with 11 bases between. The CDR3 sequence is CASSLYRGSTGELFF. CDR3 DNA: TGTGCCAGCAGCTTATATCGGGGTTCCACCGGGGAGCTGTTTTTT.

The chain recombines TRBV6-1 with TRBJ1-5; D is perhaps TRBD1 (6 bases). The CDR3 extends over 14 amino acids. From germline, CDR1 is MNHNS and CDR2 SASEGT. Trimming took 3 bases from V and 3 from J, leaving 9 bases between them. Here the CDR3 reads CASSDGQFNQPQHF. The CDR3 DNA reads as TGTGCCAGCAGTGACGGACAGTTCAATCAGCCCCAGCATTTT.

The chain has TRBV9 and TRBJ2-1, with D possibly being TRBD2 (6 bases). The CDR3 loop spans 15 amino acids. V was clipped by 2 bases and J by 7 bases, with 16 bases between them. In germline, CDR1 is SGDLS, CDR2 YYNGEE. DNA for the CDR3: TGTGCCAGCAGCGTCCTTGAGGGTGGGGGGAATGAGCAGTTCTTC. Translated: CASSVLEGGGNEQFF.

The gene calls are TRBV5-4 and TRBJ2-3, with D possibly TRBD2 on 7 matching bases. CDR3 length: 14 amino acids. V was pared by 4 bases and J by 1 base, with 10 bases between. The germline V gene encodes CDR1 SGHNT and CDR2 YYREEE (reference sequence). The CDR3 sequence is CASSRGARTDTQYF. CDR3 nucleotides: TGTGCCAGCAGCCGGGGGGCCCGCACAGATACGCAGTATTTT.